This entry describes one T cell receptor (beta chain). No antigen is known for it. The PCR ran on 60 Vbeta and 13 Jbeta primers. Data came from immunoSEQ multiplex PCR; TCRdb stores just in-frame clones and leaves some out. Recorded for this sample: over 25,000 clones. The CDR3 contains 21 residues. Germline values: CDR1 SGDLS, CDR2 YYNGEE. Trimming took 4 bases from V and 4 from J; bases not matched to a gene: 24. These data originate in a study of cytomegalovirus exposure and HLA in healthy donors. About the study: One earlier analysis, a look at 180 million or so T cells, found some 120 million unique TCR beta sequences. Most genotyped donors, approximately 77% of more than 300, had Caucasian-associated genetic ancestry.

General study results and limits: TRBV6-2, TRBV6-3 and other indistinguishable V segments were excluded.

Material: PBMCs. J is TRBJ2-3 and V is TRBV9, with TRBD2 matching 10 bases. The source is a man younger than 40 in good health and CMV-seronegative. The CDR3 bases are TGTGCCAGCAGCCTGGACAGGACTAGCGGTACATCCAGGGACTACGCAGATACGCAGTATTTT. Translation gives CASSLDRTSGTSRDYADTQYF.